The subject of this entry is one T cell receptor (beta chain). These data originate in a study of technical replicates of blood from a few donors. Sequencing used immunoSEQ multiplex PCR; TCRdb keeps in-frame clones, though not all of them. In the table there are about 97,000 clones, approximately 96% of which are singletons. The germline gives CDR1 MNHEY, CDR2 SMNVEV (reference sequence). This CDR3 spans 11 amino acids. V was clipped by 8 bases and J by 10 bases, with 12 bases between them. The specimen sequenced was T cells isolated from PBMCs. This receptor was identified in a human donor in good health. V gene TRBV27 combines with J gene TRBJ2-1, with D possibly TRBD2 on 5 matching bases. CDR3 protein: CASCTGKEQFF. The CDR3 DNA follows: TGTGCCAGCTGCACCGGGAAGGAGCAGTTCTTC.